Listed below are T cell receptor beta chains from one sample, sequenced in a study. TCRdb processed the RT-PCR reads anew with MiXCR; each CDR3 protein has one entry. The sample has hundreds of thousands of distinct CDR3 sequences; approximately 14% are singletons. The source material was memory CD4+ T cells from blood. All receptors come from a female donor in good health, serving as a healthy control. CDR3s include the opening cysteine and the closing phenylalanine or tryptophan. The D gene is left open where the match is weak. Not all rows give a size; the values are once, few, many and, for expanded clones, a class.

TGCAGCGTTTTGGGCGAGACCCAGTACTTC,CSVLGETQYF,TRBJ2-5,TRBV29-1,-,many
TGCGCCAGCAGCTTGATCGGTGGAAGGAGTACCTACGAGCAGTACTTC,CASSLIGGRSTYEQYF,TRBJ2-7,TRBV5-1,-,few
TGTGCCAGCAGCTTAGTACGCTCCCTCCGCACAGATACGCAGTATTTT,CASSLVRSLRTDTQYF,TRBJ2-3,TRBV7-9,-,-
TGTGCCACCAGCAGAGGCGAGGGCGACCTGCTTGAGCAGTTCTTC,CATSRGEGDLLEQFF,TRBJ2-1,TRBV15,-,many
TGTGCCAGCAGTGACCTCCAGAGCTATGGCTACACCTTC,CASSDLQSYGYTF,TRBJ1-2,TRBV6-6,-,few
TGTGCCAGCAGCGCGGGACCTGATACGCAGTATTTT,CASSAGPDTQYF,TRBJ2-3,TRBV7-2,-,many
TGTGCCAGCAGCTCGGGAGCGAGCTCCTACAATGAGCAGTTCTTC,CASSSGASSYNEQFF,TRBJ2-1,TRBV7-3,-,-
TGCGCCAGCAGCTTGGTTGGCAGTAACTATGGCTACACCTTC,CASSLVGSNYGYTF,TRBJ1-2,TRBV5-1,-,many
TGTGCCAGCAGCTTAGTGCCGGGGGATACCTACGAGCAGTACTTC,CASSLVPGDTYEQYF,TRBJ2-7,TRBV11-2,-,few
TGCAGTGCTAGAGATCCAGCGGGGGCCACAGATACGCAGTATTTT,CSARDPAGATDTQYF,TRBJ2-3,TRBV20-1,TRBD2,-
TGCAGTGCTAGACCCTCAGGGGGAGGCTATGGCTACACCTTC,CSARPSGGGYGYTF,TRBJ1-2,TRBV20-1,TRBD1,-
TGCAGCGTTGTCCGGGACACCGAGGCCGAGCAGTACTTC,CSVVRDTEAEQYF,TRBJ2-7,TRBV29-1,-,many
TGCGCCAGCAGCTTGACCGGGACAGTTAATGAAAAACTGTTTTTT,CASSLTGTVNEKLFF,TRBJ1-4,TRBV5-1,TRBD1,-
TGCAGTGCTCTAAGGGGACAATGGAACACCGGGGAGCTGTTTTTT,CSALRGQWNTGELFF,TRBJ2-2,TRBV20-1,-,many
TGCAGTGCTCCCACAGGGGGTCATCAGCCCCAGCATTTT,CSAPTGGHQPQHF,TRBJ1-5,TRBV20-1,TRBD1,few
TGCGCCAGCAGCTTCCTTCCGGGACAAACCGGGGAGCTGTTTTTT,CASSFLPGQTGELFF,TRBJ2-2,TRBV5-1,-,many
TGTGCCATCAGTGAGGGACAGGGGGGGATTTCACCCCTCCACTTT,CAISEGQGGISPLHF,TRBJ1-6,TRBV10-3,TRBD1,many
TGTGCTAGTGGTCCTACAGGGGATGTGAACGAGCAGTACTTC,CASGPTGDVNEQYF,TRBJ2-7,TRBV12-5,TRBD1,-
TGTGCCAGCAGTCAGGCCGGACGGAATAACTATGGCTACACCTTC,CASSQAGRNNYGYTF,TRBJ1-2,TRBV28,-,few
TGCAGTGCTATTGTTCAGCAGAAAATCTACAATGAGCAGTTCTTC,CSAIVQQKIYNEQFF,TRBJ2-1,TRBV20-1,-,few
TGTGCCAGCAGTTTAGCGACGCCGGGGCAAGAGACCCAGTACTTC,CASSLATPGQETQYF,TRBJ2-5,TRBV28,-,many
TGCAGTGCTAGAACTAGCGGGAGAAACGAGCAGTACTTC,CSARTSGRNEQYF,TRBJ2-7,TRBV20-1,TRBD2,few
TGTGCCATCACCGGGACAGGGGCGGCGAACACTGAAGCTTTCTTT,CAITGTGAANTEAFF,TRBJ1-1,TRBV10-3,TRBD1,-
TGTGCCAGCAGCCAAGTGGCAGGGTACACCGGGGAGCTGTTTTTT,CASSQVAGYTGELFF,TRBJ2-2,TRBV14,-,-
TGTGCCAGCAGAACGCCAGGTGGTGAGCAGTTCTTC,CASRTPGGEQFF,TRBJ2-1,TRBV28,-,-
TGTGCCACCAGCGCAATGCGGGGTACTAACTATGGCTACACCTTC,CATSAMRGTNYGYTF,TRBJ1-2,TRBV15,-,-
TGCGCCAGCAGCATCCAAATTAGGAGCCCTCAAGATACCCAGTACTTC,CASSIQIRSPQDTQYF,TRBJ2-5,TRBV5-1,-,few
TGTGCCAGCCCGGGAGGGCCGAACACCGGGGAGCTGTTTTTT,CASPGGPNTGELFF,TRBJ2-2,TRBV12-3/TRBV12-4,TRBD2,few
TGTGCCAGCAGCTTATACGGTTCCTACAATGAGCAGTTCTTC,CASSLYGSYNEQFF,TRBJ2-1,TRBV7-3,-,few
TGCAGTGCTAGAAGCGGGGGGGCCTACGAGCAGTACTTC,CSARSGGAYEQYF,TRBJ2-7,TRBV20-1,TRBD2,-
TGTGCCAGCAGCTCGCGGACAGTCCTCACCCGTAATGAAAAACTGTTTTTT,CASSSRTVLTRNEKLFF,TRBJ1-4,TRBV11-2,-,-
TGTGCCAGCAGTTACTCGACTAGCTCTCCCTACGAGCAGTACTTC,CASSYSTSSPYEQYF,TRBJ2-7,TRBV6-5,TRBD2,many
TGCAGTGCTAGCCGGGACTACCGGCAGTACTTC,CSASRDYRQYF,TRBJ2-7,TRBV20-1,TRBD2,few
TGTGCCAGCAGTGGACGAGATGGCTACACCTTC,CASSGRDGYTF,TRBJ1-2,TRBV25-1,-,-
TGCGCCAGCAGCCATGGACTAGCGGGATCCTACTACAATGAGCAGTTCTTC,CASSHGLAGSYYNEQFF,TRBJ2-1,TRBV5-1,TRBD2,-
TGTGCCACCAGTGATTTGTGGGCGGAAGGCTACACCTTC,CATSDLWAEGYTF,TRBJ1-2,TRBV24-1,-,few
TGTGCCAGCTCCCCGGGACTAGCGGGAGGTGAAAATACCAGGGATACGCAGTATTTT,CASSPGLAGGENTRDTQYF,TRBJ2-3,TRBV18,TRBD2,-
TGCGCCAGCAGCTTGGGGACAGGGCAAGATACGCAGTATTTT,CASSLGTGQDTQYF,TRBJ2-3,TRBV5-1,TRBD1,many
TGCAGCGATCGGACAGGGAGTAGGGAGACCCAGTACTTC,CSDRTGSRETQYF,TRBJ2-5,TRBV29-1,TRBD1,many
TGTGCCACCAGTGAGCCGGGACTAGCGGGAGGGACCTACAATGAGCAGTTCTTC,CATSEPGLAGGTYNEQFF,TRBJ2-1,TRBV24-1,TRBD2,-
TGCAGTGCTAGAGATCGGCGGCAGAACACTGAAGCTTTCTTT,CSARDRRQNTEAFF,TRBJ1-1,TRBV20-1,-,-
TGTGCCATCAGCGGGGACAGGGGCGGTCAGCCCCAGCATTTT,CAISGDRGGQPQHF,TRBJ1-5,TRBV10-3,TRBD1,many
TGTGCCACCAGCAGAGATGGGGGGCAGCCCCAGCATTTT,CATSRDGGQPQHF,TRBJ1-5,TRBV15,-,few
TGTGCCAGCAGAGCATCGAACACTGAAGCTTTCTTT,CASRASNTEAFF,TRBJ1-1,TRBV7-9,-,-
TGTGCCATCAGCGGGACAGGAACCACAGATACGCAGTATTTT,CAISGTGTTDTQYF,TRBJ2-3,TRBV10-3,TRBD1,many
TGTGCCAGCAGTTTGAAACGGGACGGCATATACAATCAGCCCCAGCATTTT,CASSLKRDGIYNQPQHF,TRBJ1-5,TRBV12-3/TRBV12-4,-,-